These 11 T cell receptor beta chains originate from one sample sequenced in a study of T cell responses to AZD1222 COVID-19 vaccine. Clones were read by immunoSEQ multiplex PCR, and TCRdb kept only the in-frame ones, dropping some. The repertoire includes 70,000 to 95,000 clones, 80% to 95% of them detected once, and 8% sits in the top ten. Here the sequenced sample was peripheral blood, taken 28 days after the second AZD1222 dose. These receptors were obtained from an adult who received the AZD1222 COVID-19 vaccine.

The gene calls are TRBV10-3 and TRBJ2-1, with TRBD2 matching over 10 bases. The V gene end was trimmed by 0 bases and the J gene end by 0 bases; junction bases not matched to a gene: 2. The CDR3 covers 17 residues. Germline V gene data show CDR1 as ENHRY and CDR2 as SYGVKD. In nucleotides, the CDR3 is TGTGCCATCAGTGAGTCGGCTAGCGGGAGCTCCTACAATGAGCAGTTCTTC. Translated: CAISESASGSSYNEQFF.

The chain is built from TRBV3-1 (or the pseudogene TRBV3-2) and TRBJ1-5, with 10 bases fitting TRBD1. V shed 5 bases, J shed 7 bases, and the junction held 5 bases outside the gene matches. Germline V lookup: CDR1 LGHDT, CDR2 YNNKEL (reference sequence). This CDR3 is 14 amino acids long. The chain's CDR3 is CASSWGQGNQPQHF. The CDR3 DNA follows: TGTGCCAGCAGCTGGGGACAGGGGAACCAGCCCCAGCATTTT.

V and J are TRBV2 and TRBJ1-1; no reliable D call. This CDR3 is 11 amino acids long. The germline V and J ends were trimmed by 5 bases and 4 bases, with 5 bases remaining between them. Germline loops: CDR1 SNHLY, CDR2 FYNNEI. The DNA of the CDR3 is TGTGCCAGCAGTCCGCGCACTGAAGCTTTCTTT. This translates into CASSPRTEAFF.

The V and J genes are TRBV15 and TRBJ1-3, with D possibly TRBD1 on 5 matching bases. The germline V gene encodes CDR1 LNHNV and CDR2 YYDKDF (reference sequence). CDR3 size: 16 residues. V lost 2 bases, J lost 0 bases, and 11 bases lay in between. Written as DNA, the CDR3 is TGTGCCACCAGCAGACACAGGACGGGCTCTGGAAACACCATATATTTT. Its translation: CATSRHRTGSGNTIYF. Variable domain in full (rest from reference TRBV15 and TRBJ1-3): DAMVIQNPRYQVTQFGKPVTLSCSQTLNHNVMYWYQQKSSQAPKLLFHYYDKDFNNEADTPDNFQSRRPNTSFCFLDIRSPGLGDTAMYLCATSRHRTGSGNTIYFGEGSWLTVV.

V is TRBV5-4 and J is TRBJ2-3; D may be TRBD2 (6 bases). V lost 4 bases to trimming and J lost 5 bases, with 14 bases between them. The germline V gene encodes CDR1 SGHNT and CDR2 YYREEE (reference sequence). The CDR3 consists of 14 residues. CDR3 sequence: CASSTGTRRDTQYF. The CDR3 DNA reads as TGTGCCAGCAGCACCGGGACTCGAAGAGATACGCAGTATTTT.

The rearrangement links TRBV10-3 to TRBJ1-5, with a possible D match to TRBD1 (6 bases). V was pared by 6 bases and J by 6 bases, with 12 bases between. Germline V lookup: CDR1 ENHRY, CDR2 SYGVKD. CDR3 length: 13 amino acids. CDR3 nucleotides: TGTGCCATCAGACAGGGTCTCGGTCAGCCCCAGCATTTT. This gives the protein CAIRQGLGQPQHF.

The chain links TRBV14 to TRBJ2-2; D unclear. Deletions cut 5 bases from V and 6 bases from J, with 10 bases between. This CDR3 is built from 13 residues. CDR1 is SGHDN and CDR2 is FVKESK in the germline V gene. CDR3 sequence (DNA): TGTGCCAGCAGCGGCCAGCTGTCCGGGGAGCTGTTTTTT. As protein: CASSGQLSGELFF.

This clone came up once. V gene TRBV6-5 combines with J gene TRBJ2-7, with 10 bases fitting TRBD2. The CDR3 spans 15 residues. J was trimmed by 5 bases and V by 5 bases; bases with no gene match: 9. Germline CDR1 reads MNHEY; CDR2 reads SVGAGI. CDR3 region: CASSHGTSAVDEQYF. The CDR3 nucleotides are TGTGCCAGCAGTCACGGGACTAGCGCCGTCGACGAGCAGTACTTC.

This clone was found once. V and J are TRBV16 and TRBJ1-5; D unclear. Germline CDR1 is KGHSY and CDR2 is FQNENV. This CDR3 contains 14 residues. Trimming pared 2 bases from V and 4 bases from J, leaving 9 bases between. CDR3 protein: CASSQTNPNQPQHF. The CDR3 DNA reads TGTGCCAGCAGCCAAACGAATCCGAATCAGCCCCAGCATTTT.

This rearrangement joins TRBV6-4 to TRBJ1-1, with no clear D. The CDR3 consists of 13 residues. CDR1 and CDR2 (germline): MRHNA, SNTAGT. V was clipped by 3 bases and J by 1 base, with 6 bases between them. CDR3 nucleotides: TGTGCCAGCAGTGAAGAGGAGAACACTGAAGCTTTCTTT. Protein product: CASSEEENTEAFF.

The V and J genes are TRBV19 and TRBJ1-1; weak D call: TRBD1 (5 bases). With 3 bases removed from V and 1 base from J, the gap between germline ends came to 6 bases. The germline V gene has CDR1 LNHDA and CDR2 SQIVND (reference sequence). CDR3 length: 13 amino acids. DNA of the CDR3: TGTGCCAGTAGTATTGGACAGAACACTGAAGCTTTCTTT. Protein sequence: CASSIGQNTEAFF.